The 29 T cell receptor beta chains below all came from one sample that was sequenced in a study of Graves' ophthalmopathy and Graves' hyperthyroidism. Amplification from RNA transcripts yielded the TCR beta CDR3 regions. A first-round RT-PCR used HTBI primers, followed by a second-round multiplex PCR. TCRdb re-called the multiplex PCR reads through MiXCR, storing one row per CDR3 protein. The repertoire consists of about 740,000 distinct CDR3 sequences, with around 40% occurring once and the leading ten covering 44%. The sequencing sample was made of peripheral blood. The receptors come from an adult man with Graves' ophthalmopathy.

This clonotype was seen many times. This chain uses TRBV7-9 with TRBJ2-2, with D uncertain. The V gene lost 5 bases and the J gene lost 6 bases, with 10 bases spanning the gap. Germline V gene lookup returns CDR1 SEHNR and CDR2 FQNEAQ (reference sequence). The CDR3 is 13 amino acids. CDR3 amino acids: CASSALYAGELFF. The CDR3 DNA is TGTGCCAGCAGCGCACTTTACGCCGGGGAGCTGTTTTTT.

This clonotype was seen many times. The chain employs TRBV7-3 and TRBJ2-6; 8 bases fit TRBD1. Losses at the gene ends were 5 bases for V and 4 bases for J; bases not matched to a gene: 13. Germline CDR1 SGHTA, CDR2 FQGTGA. The CDR3 sequence is 18 residues long. In nucleotides, the CDR3 is TGTGCCAGCAGCCCCATCAGCAGGGGGCGGTTGGGGGCCAACGTCCTGACTTTC. Residues: CASSPISRGRLGANVLTF.

V usage is TRBV30 and J usage is TRBJ1-6; D not certain. Germline assignment: CDR1 GTSNPN and CDR2 SVGIG (reference sequence). The CDR3 length is 17 residues. V was clipped by 2 bases and J by 9 bases, with 23 bases between them. The CDR3 loop is CAWSRRGSRSVLSPLHF. CDR3 coding DNA: TGTGCCTGGAGTCGTCGCGGCAGCAGAAGCGTCCTTTCACCCCTCCACTTT. The full variable domain, with the rest looked up from reference TRBV30 and TRBJ1-6, is SQTIHQWPATLVQPVGSPLSLECTVEGTSNPNLYWYRQAAGRGLQLLFYSVGIGQISSEVPQNLSASRPQDRQFILSSKKLLLSDSGFYLCAWSRRGSRSVLSPLHFGNGTRLTVT.

This clonotype showed up just a few times. This chain uses TRBV19 with TRBJ1-2; tentative D call: TRBD1 (6 bases). V gave up 5 bases and J gave up 5 bases, with 9 bases separating them. Germline V gene lookup returns CDR1 LNHDA and CDR2 SQIVND (reference sequence). This CDR3 is built from 12 residues. The CDR3 here is CASSWGPYGYTF. The CDR3 DNA follows: TGTGCCAGTAGTTGGGGGCCGTATGGCTACACCTTC.

The chain is built from TRBV9 and TRBJ2-6, with D possibly TRBD2 on 5 matching bases. The CDR3 spans 17 residues. The germline V gene has CDR1 SGDLS and CDR2 YYNGEE. V lost 0 bases and J lost 1, with 11 bases in between. CDR3 nucleotide sequence: TGTGCCAGCAGCGTAGTTCCTAGCTCTTCTGGGGCCAACGTCCTGACTTTC. This sequence encodes CASSVVPSSSGANVLTF.

In this sample, this clonotype turned up many times. The chain couples TRBV2 to TRBJ2-7; 7 bases map to TRBD1. The CDR3 has 14 amino acids. Germline V gene data show CDR1 as SNHLY and CDR2 as FYNNEI. V was pared by 6 bases and J by 0 bases, with 5 bases of the junction left unmatched. For the CDR3, the DNA is TGTGCCAGCAGACTGACAGGGAGCTCCTACGAGCAGTACTTC. Translating gives CASRLTGSSYEQYF.

The chain carries TRBV5-1 and TRBJ1-4, with D tentatively TRBD1 (5 bases). The V and J ends lost 4 bases and 10 bases respectively, with 17 bases between them. Germline loops: CDR1 SGHRS, CDR2 YFSETQ. The CDR3 runs 14 residues. Here the CDR3 DNA reads TGCGCCAGCAGCGAACAGAGGGGATCGGGAAAACTGTTTTTT. It translates to CASSEQRGSGKLFF. Using reference TRBV5-1 and TRBJ1-4 for the parts outside the CDR3, the full variable domain is KAGVTQTPRYLIKTRGQQVTLSCSPISGHRSVSWYQQTPGQGLQFLFEYFSETQRNKGNFPGRFSGRQFSNSRSEMNVSTLELGDSALYLCASSEQRGSGKLFFGSGTQLSVL.

This clonotype occurred once. A single base separates this from a much larger clone, so it may be a read error. The conserved phenylalanine or tryptophan is not found at the CDR3 terminus, so this likely reflects a read error. V and J are TRBV2 and TRBJ1-1; 9 nucleotides agree with TRBD1. The germline gives CDR1 SNHLY, CDR2 FYNNEI. The CDR3 runs to 15 residues. With 1 base clipped from V and 7 bases from J, the junction kept 7 bases outside the gene matches. The CDR3 region is CASSEGGTGKGEAFL. Here the CDR3 DNA reads TGTGCCAGCAGTGAAGGCGGGACAGGGAAAGGTGAAGCTTTCCTT.

The chain links TRBV10-3 to TRBJ2-7; 13 bases map to TRBD2. Per germline, CDR1 ENHRY and CDR2 SYGVKD. The CDR3 extends over 16 amino acids. The V gene end was trimmed by 5 bases and the J gene end by 2 bases; junction bases not matched to a gene: 6. CDR3: CAISRTSGSLTYEQYF. CDR3 DNA sequence: TGTGCCATCAGTAGGACTAGCGGGAGCCTTACCTACGAGCAGTACTTC.

The chain couples TRBV9 to TRBJ1-3; D call uncertain. With 0 bases removed from V and 8 bases from J, the gap between germline ends came to 9 bases. The germline gives CDR1 SGDLS, CDR2 YYNGEE. CDR3 length equals 13 residues. CDR3 nucleotides: TGTGCCAGCAGCGTAGACCGGCGGGACACCATATATTTT. This encodes CASSVDRRDTIYF.

This clonotype was detected only a few times. This rearrangement joins TRBV19 to TRBJ1-6, with 7 bases fitting TRBD1. The CDR3 length is 15 residues. Looked up from germline, CDR1 is LNHDA and CDR2 is SQIVND (reference sequence). The V and J ends lost 4 bases and 7 bases, in that order; junction bases with no gene match: 7. CDR3 nucleotide sequence: TGTGCCAGTAGTAGAGGGACAGACTCCAATTCACCCCTCCACTTT. Translated, it gives CASSRGTDSNSPLHF.

Concerning this clonotype itself: This may be a read error: a much more frequent sequence differs by one nucleotide. The rearrangement joins TRBV7-9 to TRBJ1-3, with TRBD1 as a possible D gene (6 bases). The germline V and J ends were trimmed by 5 bases and 2 bases, with 13 bases remaining between them. Germline V lookup: CDR1 SEHNR, CDR2 FQNEAQ (reference sequence). This CDR3 has 15 residues. CDR3 nucleotides: TGTGCCAGCAGCGGTAGACAGGCGCCTGGAAACACCATATATTTT. Protein: CASSGRQAPGNTIYF.

In its sample, this clonotype was seen many times. In DNA, the CDR3 is TGTGCCAGCAGCGTAGTTGCGTGGGGGGATTCACCCCTCCACTTT. Translating it yields CASSVVAWGDSPLHF. The chain combines TRBV9 with TRBJ1-6; possible D gene TRBD1, 5 bases. From germline, CDR1 is SGDLS and CDR2 YYNGEE. With 0 bases removed from V and 8 bases from J, the gap between germline ends came to 12 bases. The length of the CDR3 is 15 residues.

The chain is built from TRBV7-9 and TRBJ2-5, with a possible D match to TRBD1 (5 bases). This CDR3 is 14 amino acids long. V was shortened by 5 bases and J by 5 bases, with 15 bases between the two germline ends. In germline, CDR1 is SEHNR, CDR2 FQNEAQ (reference sequence). CDR3 DNA sequence: TGTGCCAGCAGCCGAATCGACAGAATTGAGACCCAGTACTTC. Translation gives CASSRIDRIETQYF.

The CDR3 DNA is TGTGCCACCAGCAGTGGGGCTGGGGAGACCCAGTACTTC. This sequence encodes CATSSGAGETQYF. The chain recombines TRBV15 with TRBJ2-5; possible D gene TRBD1, 5 bases. Trimming pared 3 bases from V and 5 bases from J, leaving 10 bases between. In germline, CDR1 is LNHNV, CDR2 YYDKDF (reference sequence). This CDR3 region has 13 residues.

This chain connects TRBV4-2 to TRBJ2-3; 10 nucleotides align to TRBD2. With V trimmed by 5 bases and J by 2 bases, 7 bases remained unmatched. This CDR3 contains 16 residues. Germline lookup yields CDR1 LGHNA and CDR2 YNFKEQ. The CDR3 bases are TGTGCCAGCAGCGCCCGTAGCGGGAGGTCCACAGATACGCAGTATTTT. Amino acids: CASSARSGRSTDTQYF.

This clonotype was picked up a small number of times. The rearrangement joins TRBV7-2 to TRBJ2-7, with unresolved D. Germline CDR1 SGHTA, CDR2 FQGNSA. The length of the CDR3 is 13 residues. The germline V and J ends were trimmed by 5 bases and 3 bases, with 11 bases remaining between them. CDR3 protein: CASSRLDGYEQYF. CDR3 DNA sequence: TGTGCCAGCAGCCGACTGGACGGCTACGAGCAGTACTTC.

This clonotype was seen at least ten times. V and J are TRBV10-3 and TRBJ2-5, with TRBD2 matching 9 bases. V lost 6 bases to trimming and J lost 3 bases; unmatched junction nucleotides: 8. The CDR3 has 15 amino acids. Germline CDR1 ENHRY, CDR2 SYGVKD. The CDR3 DNA reads as TGTGCCATCAGCCCTGAAGAGCGGGGGGAAGAGACCCAGTACTTC. It is translated as CAISPEERGEETQYF.

Comment on this clonotype: Since a much larger clone is just one base distant, this may be a read error. The chain combines TRBV10-3 with TRBJ1-1; D might be TRBD1 (5 bases). The CDR3 has 11 amino acids. Germline values: CDR1 ENHRY, CDR2 SYGVKD. The V end was cut by 2 bases, the J end by 8 bases, with 6 bases between. The chain's CDR3 is CAISEQGEAFF. CDR3 nucleotide sequence: TGTGCCATCAGTGAGCAGGGCGAAGCTTTCTTT.

The CDR3 bases are TGTGCCAGCAGCCCAACGCTTGGACAGGGGACGATGGGAAACACCATATATTTT. Translation gives CASSPTLGQGTMGNTIYF. V and J are TRBV7-2 and TRBJ1-3; the match to TRBD1 covers 9 bases. V trimming: 5 bases; J trimming: 4 bases; junction bases outside the gene matches: 15. Germline V gene sequence: CDR1 SGHTA, CDR2 FQGNSA. CDR3 length: 18 amino acids.

V and J are TRBV10-3 and TRBJ2-2; D is perhaps TRBD2 (5 bases). The V end was cut by 11 bases, the J end by 1 base, with 14 bases between. CDR1 and CDR2 from the germline V gene are ENHRY and SYGVKD. CDR3 size: 14 residues. The CDR3 spells CAAGRSGNTGELFF. DNA for the CDR3: TGTGCCGCCGGCCGGAGCGGGAACACCGGGGAGCTGTTTTTT.

The rearrangement links TRBV29-1 to TRBJ1-2; D gene ambiguous. V was shortened by 6 bases and J by 5 bases, with 10 bases between the two germline ends. The CDR3 totals 11 residues. Germline V CDR1 and CDR2: SQVTM, ANQGSEA. The CDR3 coding sequence is TGCAGCGTCTGGGCCCCTTATGGCTACACCTTC. It encodes CSVWAPYGYTF.

This clonotype was found a few times. The CDR3 loop is CASSLPTTSGRSVNTGELFF. The CDR3 nucleotides read TGCGCCAGCAGCCTTCCTACGACTAGCGGGAGGTCGGTGAACACCGGGGAGCTGTTTTTT. The rearrangement uses TRBV10-2 and TRBJ2-2, with 13 bases fitting TRBD2. Trimming cost V 6 bases and J 1 base; bases outside gene matches: 14. The CDR3 totals 20 residues. Germline-derived CDR1 and CDR2 are WSHSY and SAAADI.

This clonotype was picked up a small number of times. The V call is TRBV20-1, the J call TRBJ2-5, with TRBD1 identical over 11 bases. V gave up 5 bases and J gave up 5 bases; unmatched junction bases: 7. CDR1 is DFQATT, CDR2 SNEGSKA, per germline (reference sequence). CDR3 length: 14 residues. CDR3 in amino acids: CSAPGTGGFETQYF. The CDR3 DNA is TGCAGTGCTCCCGGGACAGGGGGTTTCGAGACCCAGTACTTC.

This clonotype turned up a few times. The V call is TRBV5-1, the J call TRBJ2-5; 13 bases are shared with TRBD2. The CDR3 loop spans 17 amino acids. Per germline, CDR1 SGHRS and CDR2 YFSETQ. The V segment lost 4 bases and the J segment 2 bases; nucleotides outside the gene matches: 8. The CDR3: CASSLTGTSGVQETQYF. The CDR3 bases are TGCGCCAGCAGCCTGACCGGGACTAGCGGGGTACAAGAGACCCAGTACTTC. Combining the CDR3 with reference TRBV5-1 and TRBJ2-5 gives the whole variable domain KAGVTQTPRYLIKTRGQQVTLSCSPISGHRSVSWYQQTPGQGLQFLFEYFSETQRNKGNFPGRFSGRQFSNSRSEMNVSTLELGDSALYLCASSLTGTSGVQETQYFGPGTRLLVL.

The rearrangement joins TRBV29-1 to TRBJ2-7; D is undetermined. CDR3 size: 12 residues. CDR1 and CDR2 (germline): SQVTM, ANQGSEA. V was pared by 4 bases and J by 6 bases, with 13 bases between. CDR3 in amino acids: CSVAVSAIEQYF. The CDR3 DNA follows: TGCAGCGTTGCGGTCTCAGCGATCGAGCAGTACTTC.

In this sample, this clonotype turned up a few times. Relative to the germline gene, one junction end is altered; a read error may explain this. The V and J genes are TRBV10-3 and TRBJ1-6; D gene uncertain. The V gene's germline CDR1 is ENHRY and CDR2 SYGVKD. The CDR3 covers 16 residues. The CDR3 region has the DNA TGTGCCAGCAGTTTGAGGAGGTCGGTGGGGATAGGACCCCTCCACTTT. Encoded protein: CASSLRRSVGIGPLHF.

Only a few counts were recorded for this clonotype. This chain uses TRBV7-2 with TRBJ1-2; D remains unclear. CDR1 and CDR2 from the germline V gene are SGHTA and FQGNSA. This CDR3 contains 12 residues. V lost 5 bases and J lost 10, with 14 bases in between. This chain's CDR3 is CASSQLGSDYTF. CDR3 nucleotide sequence: TGTGCCAGCAGCCAATTAGGGAGTGACTACACCTTC.

This clonotype was seen only a few times. The J gene is TRBJ1-2, the V gene TRBV20-1, with D perhaps matching TRBD1 (5 bases). V gave up 3 bases and J gave up 4 bases, with 12 bases separating them. Germline lookup yields CDR1 DFQATT and CDR2 SNEGSKA (reference sequence). This CDR3 is 13 amino acids long. CDR3 nucleotides: TGCAGTGCTAGTATGCGACAGACCTATGGCTACACCTTC. Its protein is CSASMRQTYGYTF.